The T cell receptor (beta chain) under discussion was sequenced for a study of CD8 T cells in ankylosing spondylitis (dated by TCRdb to about 2017). Looking at the study overall: The study profiled T cell receptor beta repertoires in healthy donors and ankylosing spondylitis patients to find disease-linked TCR variants. Peripheral blood was sampled, and synovial fluid was additionally collected from ankylosing spondylitis patients. The full study cohort comprised about 23 ankylosing spondylitis patients and 110 or so healthy donors. General findings and caveats noted by the study authors: According to the report, matched synovial fluid samples from ankylosing spondylitis patients were significantly enriched for the disease-linked clones. Some TCR beta motif variants had previously been reported in synovial fluid and blood of reactive arthritis patients, which suggested common disease-initiation mechanisms. Blood from ankylosing spondylitis patients appeared to be characterized by a TCR beta motif composed of about eight highly homologous amino acid variants. The disease-linked clones showed a CD8+ phenotype and occurred at relatively low frequencies in peripheral blood.

As for this clonotype: Its antigen target is currently unknown. No qualities accompany the bases; no much larger clone lies one base away.

Sequenced using an Illumina HiSeq 2500. Quantitative 5'-RACE with molecular barcodes was used to prepare TCR beta libraries. Regarding the original processing steps: A new computational method based on a probabilistic model of VDJ rearrangement was used to identify disease-linked TCR variants. TCRdb reprocessing: public reads trimmed at Q25 with fastp, clones called with MiXCR, in-frame beta chains kept. Rows are unified per CDR3 protein, each entry keeping the most common DNA and genes. The V and J calls come from TCRdb's annotation, not from the publication. The table for this sample lists roughly 230,000 distinct CDR3 sequences; 18% of them were counted only once. Jointly, the top ten make up over 25% of the sample. Sequencing was performed on blood, either unsorted or a sorted T cell fraction (not recorded which). The source is a male donor with ankylosing spondylitis or in good health (not recorded which).

The CDR3 region: CASSSRTSGVGDTQYF. The base sequence is TGTGCCAGCAGTTCCCGGACTAGCGGGGTGGGTGATACGCAGTATTTT. The chain couples TRBV7-2 to TRBJ2-3; 12 central nucleotides agree with TRBD2. Its CDR3 holds 16 amino acids, cysteine through phenylalanine. This entry keeps only the CDR3 DNA: 48 bases, framed from base 1. The junction shows trimming of 6 bases on V and 6 bases on J, and the gene matches do not reach 10 bases of it. Based on the germline V gene, the CDR1 and CDR2 sequences are SGHTA and FQGNSA.